Listed below are T cell receptor beta chains from one sample, sequenced in a study of vaccination effects on CD4 cells after COVID-19. Sequencing used immunoSEQ multiplex PCR; TCRdb keeps in-frame clones, though not all of them. The sample lists 35,000 to 55,000 clones, around 80% occurring once. These receptors are not linked to any known antigen. The sequencing here drew on CD4+ T cells from PBMCs cultured with SARS-CoV-2 spike peptides, taken before COVID-19 vaccination. These TCRs come from a human donor who received a COVID-19 vaccine. Each CDR3 is given with its conserved first and last residue. The order of the fields is V gene, J gene, CDR3 protein.

>TRBV7-8|TRBJ1-5
CASSFAGTGGNQPQHF
>TRBV28|TRBJ1-5
CASSLEGRGLSNQPQHF
>TRBV7-3|TRBJ2-1
CASSLKGAGYNEQFF
>TRBV7-9|TRBJ1-5
CAGGGVNSNQPQHF
>TRBV5-1|TRBJ2-5
CASSLGSRETQYF
>TRBV9|TRBJ2-1
CASSVSGRGSGNEQFF
>TRBV9|TRBJ1-6
CASSSRQGDSPLHF
>TRBV25-1|TRBJ1-4
CASSEFRGEKLFF
>TRBV19|TRBJ2-3
CASSMWKLGQGSDTQYF
>TRBV11-3|TRBJ2-5
CASSLEGDRAGETQYF
>TRBV7-3|TRBJ2-3
CASSLNPRGLGTDTQYF
>TRBV2|TRBJ1-1
CASRDRANTEAFF
>TRBV5-1|TRBJ2-6
CASSLVASGANVLTF
>TRBV27|TRBJ2-3
CASRSIGTSGTPADTQYF
>TRBV7-8|TRBJ1-1
CASSSRGGGTEAFF
>TRBV19|TRBJ1-4
CASSRPSQAATNEKLFF
>TRBV10-3|TRBJ1-1
CAISVDRAEAFF
>TRBV19|TRBJ2-3
CASKDRGGGSTDTQYF
>TRBV5-1|TRBJ2-1
CASGTPPDSYNEQFF
>TRBV3-1/TRBV3-2|TRBJ2-3
CASSSQWGADTQYF
>TRBV2|TRBJ1-4
CASSIQGNNEKLFF
>TRBV7-2|TRBJ2-3
CASSLERSDTQYF
>TRBV28|TRBJ2-6
CASSLGLAGADTLGGANVLTF
>TRBV24-1|TRBJ1-1
CATRIGTSRTEAFF
>TRBV7-2|TRBJ1-4
CASSLNPGPKDEKLFF
>TRBV18|TRBJ2-5
CASSPSPGAGETQYF
>TRBV7-9|TRBJ1-2
CASSRDRADYGYTF
>TRBV11-2|TRBJ1-2
CASRTGGANYGYTF
>TRBV6-5|TRBJ2-1
CASSRNRGRNNEQFF
>TRBV7-8|TRBJ2-5
CASSLVGLVTETQYF
>TRBV7-8|TRBJ2-1
CASSLVPSGAQGEQFF
>TRBV28|TRBJ2-3
CASSSRFSGADPSTDTQYF
>TRBV19|TRBJ1-5
CASSISQGELLSQHF
>TRBV4-2|TRBJ2-4
CASSLTSLSAKNIQYF
>TRBV2|TRBJ1-5
CASRREQHSNQPQHF
>TRBV15|TRBJ1-2
CASRTSSSYGYTF
>TRBV19|TRBJ2-1
CASSIESSRGQFF
>TRBV3-1/TRBV3-2|TRBJ2-1
CASSQAAGNRQFF
>TRBV2|TRBJ2-5
CASSRDSQETQYF
>TRBV5-1|TRBJ1-3
CASSLTGLSSGNTIYF
>TRBV5-1|TRBJ1-6
CASSLTGMGYNSPLHF
>TRBV14|TRBJ1-4
CASSRAANEKLFF
>TRBV11-2|TRBJ2-1
CASSLGGGAGRYNEQFF
>TRBV3-1/TRBV3-2|TRBJ2-5
CASSQGTRGKTQYF
>TRBV18|TRBJ2-2
CASSPPLAGGPTGELFF
>TRBV5-1|TRBJ1-1
CASSSDTRGYTEAFF
>TRBV4-1|TRBJ2-2
CASSQGSRRGLNTGELFF
>TRBV2|TRBJ2-5
CASMIGYQETQYF
>TRBV7-2|TRBJ1-2
CASSHRRTMSDYGYTF
>TRBV30|TRBJ2-1
CAWRGQGGNEQFF
>TRBV5-1|TRBJ1-4
CASSLLATNEKLFF
>TRBV23-1|TRBJ1-4
CASTYRGVFF
>TRBV4-3|TRBJ1-2
CASSQEVQYGYTF
>TRBV7-2|TRBJ2-2
CASSLAGAESGELFF
>TRBV6-5|TRBJ1-5
CASSYSGEGNQPQHF
>TRBV10-2|TRBJ2-1
CASRIAHEQFF
>TRBV27|TRBJ2-2
CASSLLPPGLAPGELFF